A selection of T cell receptor beta chains follows, all from one sample in a study of tumour-infiltrating T cells in Burkitt lymphoma. The table came from immunoSEQ multiplex PCR; TCRdb's copy has only in-frame clones and leaves some out. The profile shows fewer than 2,500 clones, around 72% of them singletons. Sequenced sample: tumor tissue. All receptors come from a human donor with diffuse large B-cell lymphoma. Each CDR3 is given with its conserved first and last residue. The D gene is left open where the match is weak. Only some rows state a clone size, as once, few, many or a class for expanded clones.

D gene: NA
CDR3 length: 17
V gene: TRBV10-3
clone size: NA
J gene: TRBJ2-1
CDR3 protein: CAISESDGTPSYNEQFF
CDR3 DNA: TGTGCCATCAGTGAGTCGGACGGTACCCCGTCCTACAATGAGCAGTTCTTC

D gene: NA
CDR3 length: 17
V gene: TRBV4-1
clone size: few
J gene: TRBJ1-5
CDR3 protein: CASSQDRGSRGNQPQHF
CDR3 DNA: TGCGCCAGCAGCCAAGACAGGGGTAGTAGGGGCAATCAGCCCCAGCATTTT

D gene: NA
CDR3 length: 13
V gene: TRBV5-6
clone size: NA
J gene: TRBJ2-5
CDR3 protein: CASAPESRETQYF
CDR3 DNA: TGTGCCAGCGCCCCCGAGAGTAGAGAGACCCAGTACTTC

D gene: NA
CDR3 length: 15
V gene: TRBV11-3
clone size: NA
J gene: TRBJ2-1
CDR3 protein: CASSLSGVLYNEQFF
CDR3 DNA: TGTGCCAGCAGCTTATCAGGGGTCCTCTACAATGAGCAGTTCTTC

D gene: NA
CDR3 length: 14
V gene: TRBV28
clone size: NA
J gene: TRBJ1-2
CDR3 protein: CASSLSSVKRGYTF
CDR3 DNA: TGTGCCAGCAGTTTATCCTCCGTCAAAAGGGGCTACACCTTC

D gene: TRBD1
CDR3 length: 14
V gene: TRBV11-2
clone size: NA
J gene: TRBJ1-2
CDR3 protein: CASSVTGGAYGYTF
CDR3 DNA: TGTGCCAGCAGCGTGACAGGGGGCGCCTATGGCTACACCTTC

D gene: NA
CDR3 length: 15
V gene: TRBV7-2
clone size: NA
J gene: TRBJ2-5
CDR3 protein: CASRVGPLSQETQYF
CDR3 DNA: TGTGCCAGCAGGGTCGGACCCCTTTCCCAAGAGACCCAGTACTTC

D gene: NA
CDR3 length: 12
V gene: TRBV30
clone size: NA
J gene: TRBJ2-7
CDR3 protein: CAWMGSFGEQYF
CDR3 DNA: TGTGCCTGGATGGGCAGCTTCGGCGAGCAGTACTTC

D gene: TRBD1
CDR3 length: 14
V gene: TRBV25-1
clone size: NA
J gene: TRBJ1-4
CDR3 protein: CASSVGQGGEKLFF
CDR3 DNA: TGTGCCAGCAGTGTCGGACAGGGAGGCGAAAAACTGTTTTTT

D gene: TRBD1
CDR3 length: 15
V gene: TRBV27
clone size: once
J gene: TRBJ1-2
CDR3 protein: CASSFGTGGLVGYTF
CDR3 DNA: TGTGCCAGCAGTTTCGGGACAGGGGGCCTTGTGGGCTACACCTTC

D gene: TRBD1
CDR3 length: 15
V gene: TRBV5-1
clone size: NA
J gene: TRBJ1-2
CDR3 protein: CASSWTGGVNYGYTF
CDR3 DNA: TGCGCCAGCAGCTGGACAGGGGGCGTGAACTATGGCTACACCTTC

D gene: NA
CDR3 length: 14
V gene: TRBV28
clone size: NA
J gene: TRBJ2-1
CDR3 protein: CASSKGDSYNEQFF
CDR3 DNA: TGTGCCAGCAGTAAAGGGGACTCCTACAATGAGCAGTTCTTC

D gene: NA
CDR3 length: 14
V gene: TRBV28
clone size: NA
J gene: TRBJ1-2
CDR3 protein: CASSLSGWGLLYTF
CDR3 DNA: TGTGCCAGCAGTTTATCCGGGTGGGGCCTATTGTACACCTTC

D gene: NA
CDR3 length: 16
V gene: TRBV7-6
clone size: NA
J gene: TRBJ2-1
CDR3 protein: CASSPLDPFSYNEQFF
CDR3 DNA: TGTGCCAGCAGCCCATTAGACCCCTTCTCCTACAATGAGCAGTTCTTC

D gene: NA
CDR3 length: 11
V gene: TRBV7-2
clone size: NA
J gene: TRBJ2-7
CDR3 protein: CASSLSYEQYF
CDR3 DNA: TGTGCCAGCAGCTTGTCTTACGAGCAGTACTTC

D gene: NA
CDR3 length: 14
V gene: TRBV6-5
clone size: few
J gene: TRBJ1-2
CDR3 protein: CASSYGQGSYGYTF
CDR3 DNA: TGTGCCAGCAGTTATGGGCAGGGAAGCTATGGCTACACCTTC

D gene: NA
CDR3 length: 13
V gene: TRBV18
clone size: NA
J gene: TRBJ1-1
CDR3 protein: CASSERVRTEAFF
CDR3 DNA: TGTGCCAGCTCAGAAAGGGTTAGGACTGAAGCTTTCTTT

D gene: NA
CDR3 length: 13
V gene: TRBV6-5
clone size: NA
J gene: TRBJ2-7
CDR3 protein: CASSYRRYYEQYF
CDR3 DNA: TGTGCCAGCAGTTACCGTCGGTACTACGAGCAGTACTTC

D gene: TRBD1
CDR3 length: 15
V gene: TRBV11-3
clone size: once
J gene: TRBJ2-2
CDR3 protein: CASSMGDSDTGELFF
CDR3 DNA: TGTGCCAGCAGTATGGGGGACAGCGACACCGGGGAGCTGTTTTTT

D gene: NA
CDR3 length: 14
V gene: TRBV19
clone size: large
J gene: TRBJ2-1
CDR3 protein: CASSWRSSYNEQFF
CDR3 DNA: TGTGCCAGTAGCTGGCGGAGCTCCTACAATGAGCAGTTCTTC

D gene: TRBD2
CDR3 length: 15
V gene: TRBV7-9
clone size: NA
J gene: TRBJ2-1
CDR3 protein: CASSPTASGYNEQFF
CDR3 DNA: TGTGCCAGCAGCCCTACGGCTAGCGGGTACAATGAGCAGTTCTTC

D gene: TRBD2
CDR3 length: 14
V gene: TRBV11-2
clone size: NA
J gene: TRBJ2-1
CDR3 protein: CASTSGLAGNEQFF
CDR3 DNA: TGTGCCAGCACTTCGGGACTAGCGGGCAATGAGCAGTTCTTC

D gene: TRBD1
CDR3 length: 16
V gene: TRBV4-1
clone size: NA
J gene: TRBJ2-7
CDR3 protein: CASSQESRDRGYEQYF
CDR3 DNA: TGCGCCAGCAGCCAAGAATCTAGGGACAGGGGCTACGAGCAGTACTTT

D gene: TRBD2
CDR3 length: 18
V gene: TRBV7-6
clone size: NA
J gene: TRBJ2-7
CDR3 protein: CASSFGGLAGSGSYEQYF
CDR3 DNA: TGTGCCAGCAGTTTCGGGGGACTAGCGGGATCGGGATCCTACGAGCAGTACTTC

D gene: TRBD2
CDR3 length: 13
V gene: TRBV9
clone size: NA
J gene: TRBJ2-1
CDR3 protein: CASSATAGGEQFF
CDR3 DNA: TGTGCCAGCAGCGCCACTGCGGGAGGAGAGCAGTTCTTC

D gene: NA
CDR3 length: 16
V gene: TRBV9
clone size: NA
J gene: TRBJ2-7
CDR3 protein: CASSSKDGGLPSEQYF
CDR3 DNA: TGTGCCAGCAGCTCCAAAGACGGGGGTCTCCCTAGCGAGCAGTACTTC

D gene: NA
CDR3 length: 15
V gene: TRBV7-6
clone size: once
J gene: TRBJ2-1
CDR3 protein: CASSRDNSPYNEQFF
CDR3 DNA: TGTGCCAGCAGCCGGGACAACTCTCCCTACAATGAGCAGTTCTTC

D gene: TRBD2
CDR3 length: 16
V gene: TRBV9
clone size: few
J gene: TRBJ2-1
CDR3 protein: CASSPWLAGEYNEQFF
CDR3 DNA: TGTGCCAGCAGCCCTTGGCTAGCGGGAGAGTACAATGAGCAGTTCTTC

D gene: NA
CDR3 length: 13
V gene: TRBV5-5
clone size: NA
J gene: TRBJ1-1
CDR3 protein: CASSPIPNTEAFF
CDR3 DNA: TGTGCCAGCAGCCCCATCCCGAATACTGAAGCTTTCTTT

D gene: TRBD1
CDR3 length: 14
V gene: TRBV5-1
clone size: NA
J gene: TRBJ2-7
CDR3 protein: CASSLEGGGYEQYF
CDR3 DNA: TGCGCCAGCAGCTTGGAAGGGGGCGGCTACGAGCAGTACTTC

D gene: NA
CDR3 length: 17
V gene: TRBV2
clone size: NA
J gene: TRBJ1-5
CDR3 protein: CASSGGFQAYSNQPQHF
CDR3 DNA: TGTGCCAGCAGTGGGGGGTTTCAAGCATATAGCAATCAGCCCCAGCATTTT

D gene: NA
CDR3 length: 15
V gene: TRBV28
clone size: NA
J gene: TRBJ1-5
CDR3 protein: CASSLYLGRTQPQHF
CDR3 DNA: TGTGCCAGCAGTTTATACTTGGGCAGGACTCAGCCCCAGCATTTT

D gene: NA
CDR3 length: 15
V gene: TRBV28
clone size: NA
J gene: TRBJ1-5
CDR3 protein: CASSFRGVSNQPQHF
CDR3 DNA: TGTGCCAGCAGTTTCCGAGGGGTGAGCAATCAGCCCCAGCATTTT

D gene: NA
CDR3 length: 17
V gene: TRBV19
clone size: once
J gene: TRBJ2-3
CDR3 protein: CASSIDRSGSKSDTQYF
CDR3 DNA: TGTGCCAGTAGTATAGACCGGAGCGGATCAAAATCAGATACGCAGTATTTT

D gene: NA
CDR3 length: 14
V gene: TRBV11-2
clone size: NA
J gene: TRBJ2-7
CDR3 protein: CASSFLTESYEQYF
CDR3 DNA: TGTGCCAGCAGCTTTTTAACCGAATCCTACGAGCAGTACTTC

D gene: TRBD2
CDR3 length: 15
V gene: TRBV7-9
clone size: NA
J gene: TRBJ2-1
CDR3 protein: CASRKLAGDGYEQFF
CDR3 DNA: TGTGCCAGCAGAAAACTAGCGGGAGATGGCTATGAGCAGTTCTTC

D gene: TRBD1
CDR3 length: 15
V gene: TRBV7-9
clone size: NA
J gene: TRBJ2-5
CDR3 protein: CASSLVGGYQETQYF
CDR3 DNA: TGTGCCAGCAGCTTAGTAGGGGGCTACCAAGAGACCCAGTACTTC

D gene: NA
CDR3 length: 14
V gene: TRBV11-3
clone size: NA
J gene: TRBJ2-5
CDR3 protein: CASSLDWGWETQYF
CDR3 DNA: TGTGCCAGCAGCTTAGACTGGGGATGGGAGACCCAGTACTTC

D gene: NA
CDR3 length: 14
V gene: TRBV4-3
clone size: NA
J gene: TRBJ2-7
CDR3 protein: CASSLGTGPYEQYF
CDR3 DNA: TGCGCCAGCAGCCTTGGTACAGGGCCCTACGAGCAGTACTTC

D gene: NA
CDR3 length: 15
V gene: TRBV6-1
clone size: few
J gene: TRBJ2-7
CDR3 protein: CASSGTQVLGYEQYF
CDR3 DNA: TGTGCCAGCAGTGGAACACAGGTCCTGGGGTACGAGCAGTACTTC

D gene: TRBD2
CDR3 length: 17
V gene: TRBV9
clone size: NA
J gene: TRBJ2-3
CDR3 protein: CASSVGLGTSATDTQYF
CDR3 DNA: TGTGCCAGCAGCGTAGGGCTCGGGACTAGCGCCACAGATACGCAGTATTTT

D gene: NA
CDR3 length: 14
V gene: TRBV5-6
clone size: NA
J gene: TRBJ2-7
CDR3 protein: CASSLEPSSYEQYF
CDR3 DNA: TGTGCCAGCAGCTTGGAACCGAGCTCCTACGAGCAGTACTTC

D gene: TRBD2
CDR3 length: 13
V gene: TRBV7-2
clone size: NA
J gene: TRBJ2-7
CDR3 protein: CASSLALAGEQYF
CDR3 DNA: TGTGCCAGCAGCTTAGCTCTAGCGGGGGAGCAGTACTTC

D gene: NA
CDR3 length: 11
V gene: TRBV2
clone size: NA
J gene: TRBJ1-1
CDR3 protein: CAILANTEAFF
CDR3 DNA: TGTGCCATCCTTGCTAATACTGAAGCTTTCTTT

D gene: TRBD2
CDR3 length: 12
V gene: TRBV7-2
clone size: NA
J gene: TRBJ2-7
CDR3 protein: CASSPSGYEQYF
CDR3 DNA: TGTGCCAGCAGCCCTAGCGGCTACGAGCAGTACTTC

D gene: TRBD2
CDR3 length: 15
V gene: TRBV5-4
clone size: NA
J gene: TRBJ2-1
CDR3 protein: CASSSLTSGYNEQFF
CDR3 DNA: TGTGCCAGCAGCTCCCTGACTAGCGGCTACAATGAGCAGTTCTTC

D gene: TRBD2
CDR3 length: 16
V gene: TRBV6-6
clone size: NA
J gene: TRBJ2-1
CDR3 protein: CASSYLSSGSYNEQFF
CDR3 DNA: TGTGCCAGCAGTTACTTAAGTAGCGGGAGCTACAATGAGCAGTTCTTC

D gene: TRBD1
CDR3 length: 16
V gene: TRBV7-8
clone size: NA
J gene: TRBJ1-5
CDR3 protein: CASSLDAQGGLQPQHF
CDR3 DNA: TGTGCCAGCAGCTTAGACGCCCAGGGGGGGCTTCAGCCCCAGCATTTT

D gene: NA
CDR3 length: 11
V gene: TRBV20-1
clone size: NA
J gene: TRBJ1-1
CDR3 protein: CSAKLYTEAFF
CDR3 DNA: TGCAGTGCTAAACTCTACACTGAAGCTTTCTTT

D gene: NA
CDR3 length: 11
V gene: TRBV20-1
clone size: NA
J gene: TRBJ1-1
CDR3 protein: CSARTSPEAFF
CDR3 DNA: TGCAGTGCTCGTACGTCGCCTGAAGCTTTTTTT

D gene: NA
CDR3 length: 13
V gene: TRBV7-2
clone size: NA
J gene: TRBJ2-7
CDR3 protein: CASSSTRGYEQYF
CDR3 DNA: TGTGCCAGCAGCTCCACAAGGGGCTACGAGCAGTACTTC

D gene: TRBD1
CDR3 length: 17
V gene: TRBV5-5
clone size: NA
J gene: TRBJ2-2
CDR3 protein: CASSLPGGTGNTGELFF
CDR3 DNA: TGTGCCAGCAGCTTGCCGGGTGGGACAGGGAACACCGGGGAGCTGTTTTTT

D gene: TRBD1
CDR3 length: 16
V gene: TRBV4-1
clone size: few
J gene: TRBJ1-1
CDR3 protein: CASSHNPGGQYTEAFF
CDR3 DNA: TGCGCCAGCAGCCACAATCCAGGGGGCCAGTACACTGAAGCTTTCTTT

D gene: TRBD2
CDR3 length: 14
V gene: TRBV6-5
clone size: few
J gene: TRBJ2-2
CDR3 protein: CATLPTSGTGELFF
CDR3 DNA: TGTGCCACCCTCCCCACTAGCGGGACCGGGGAGCTGTTTTTT

D gene: NA
CDR3 length: 14
V gene: TRBV5-1
clone size: NA
J gene: TRBJ1-1
CDR3 protein: CASSLESPNTEAFF
CDR3 DNA: TGCGCCAGCAGCTTGGAGTCTCCGAACACTGAAGCTTTCTTT

D gene: NA
CDR3 length: 11
V gene: TRBV20-1
clone size: NA
J gene: TRBJ2-5
CDR3 protein: CSARFWETQYF
CDR3 DNA: TGCAGTGCTAGATTTTGGGAGACCCAGTACTTC

D gene: NA
CDR3 length: 14
V gene: TRBV5-1
clone size: NA
J gene: TRBJ2-5
CDR3 protein: CASSWGGAGETQYF
CDR3 DNA: TGCGCCAGCAGCTGGGGCGGGGCGGGAGAGACCCAGTACTTC

D gene: NA
CDR3 length: 12
V gene: TRBV5-5
clone size: few
J gene: TRBJ1-1
CDR3 protein: CASSPLNTEAFF
CDR3 DNA: TGTGCCAGCAGCCCCCTGAACACTGAAGCTTTCTTT

D gene: NA
CDR3 length: 16
V gene: TRBV6-1
clone size: NA
J gene: TRBJ1-4
CDR3 protein: CASSEAGGADNEKLFF
CDR3 DNA: TGTGCCAGCAGTGAAGCAGGAGGGGCAGATAATGAAAAACTGTTTTTT

D gene: NA
CDR3 length: 14
V gene: TRBV4-3
clone size: NA
J gene: TRBJ1-1
CDR3 protein: CASSQDVGGTEAFF
CDR3 DNA: TGCGCCAGCAGCCAAGATGTAGGAGGAACTGAAGCTTTCTTT